Presented here are 13 T cell receptor beta chains from one specimen sequenced in a study of T-cell memory formation after mild COVID-19. TCRdb fed the 5' RACE reads into MiXCR, producing one record per CDR3 protein. The sample shows about 270,000 distinct CDR3 sequences, 15% to 20% of them seen only once. The specimen sequenced was PBMCs or a T cell subset sorted from them (not recorded which). These receptors all stem from a man in his late teens or twenties who had mild COVID-19 (a few samples of this study predate the infection). Cell type and time point are not known.

This rearrangement joins TRBV9 to TRBJ1-3; D gene uncertain. V was clipped by 0 bases and J by 4 bases, with 5 bases between them. Looked up from germline, CDR1 is SGDLS and CDR2 is YYNGEE. The CDR3 contains 13 residues. CDR3 nucleotide sequence: TGTGCCAGCAGCGTAGTGGGAGGAAACACCATATATTTT. It codes for CASSVVGGNTIYF.

The sample holds a few counts of this clonotype. The V and J genes are TRBV2 and TRBJ1-1; D is unclear. The CDR3 totals 14 residues. Trimming pared 4 bases from V and 0 bases from J, leaving 9 bases between. The germline CDR1 and CDR2 sequences are SNHLY and FYNNEI. In DNA form, the CDR3 reads TGTGCCAGCAGTGCAGCACTAGTGAACACTGAAGCTTTCTTT. Its translation: CASSAALVNTEAFF.

This clonotype has just a few counts. The chain links TRBV28 to TRBJ1-2; no definite D call. CDR1 is MDHEN and CDR2 is SYDVKM in the germline V gene. The CDR3 has 13 amino acids. The V end lost 8 bases, the J end lost 2 bases, and 12 bases lay between the germline ends. The CDR3 DNA reads as TGTGCCAGCCGATTCGACGGCAACTATGGCTACACCTTC. This codes for CASRFDGNYGYTF.

The chain recombines TRBV7-8 with TRBJ2-3; the match to TRBD2 covers 10 bases. J was trimmed by 9 bases and V by 4 bases; bases with no gene match: 7. The CDR3 contains 14 residues. Germline V CDR1 and CDR2: SGHVS, FQNEAQ. In DNA form, the CDR3 reads TGTGCCAGCAGCTATGGACTAGCGGCGATCACGCAGTATTTT. Its protein is CASSYGLAAITQYF.

This clonotype was counted between two and nine times. CDR3 in DNA: TGTGCCAGCTCAGCCTCCGGGACAGGGAACACTGAAGCTTTCTTT. Protein sequence: CASSASGTGNTEAFF. The chain carries TRBV18 and TRBJ1-1; TRBD1 matches at 8 bases. Trimming took 5 bases from V and 1 from J; bases not matched to a gene: 6. Per the germline V gene, CDR1 is KGHSH and CDR2 is LQKENI. This CDR3 has 15 amino acids.

A note on this clonotype: At one of its ends the junction is not consistent with the germline gene, which may arise from a read error. J is TRBJ1-1 and V is TRBV9, with 7 bases identical to TRBD1. CDR3 length: 19 residues. Looked up from germline, CDR1 is SGDLS and CDR2 is YYNGEE. The CDR3 is CASSVGTYGTASSNTEAFF. Here the CDR3 DNA reads TGTGCAAGCAGCGTGGGAACCTACGGGACAGCCTCTAGTAACACTGAAGCTTTCTTT.

V usage is TRBV29-1 and J usage is TRBJ1-4; tentatively, D is TRBD1 (5 bases). Per germline, CDR1 SQVTM and CDR2 ANQGSEA. Trimming shortened V by 3 bases and J by 7 bases, and 12 bases separated the two germline ends. This CDR3 has 13 residues. Here the CDR3 DNA reads TGCAGCGTTGATCAGGGCGTAGGTGAAAAACTGTTTTTT. Translation gives CSVDQGVGEKLFF.

This clonotype was counted a few times. The J gene is TRBJ2-1, the V gene TRBV5-1; tentative D call: TRBD2 (6 bases). V lost 4 bases and J 7 bases, leaving 15 bases between the germline ends. This CDR3 has 14 residues. CDR1 SGHRS and CDR2 YFSETQ come from the germline V gene. CDR3 coding DNA: TGCGCCAGCAGCGCCGGGGGAAGTTGGAATGAGCAGTTCTTC. It specifies CASSAGGSWNEQFF. The entire variable domain, with the rest obtained from reference TRBV5-1 and TRBJ2-1, is as follows: KAGVTQTPRYLIKTRGQQVTLSCSPISGHRSVSWYQQTPGQGLQFLFEYFSETQRNKGNFPGRFSGRQFSNSRSEMNVSTLELGDSALYLCASSAGGSWNEQFFGPGTRLTVL.

This chain links TRBV6-6 with TRBJ1-1; no clear D gene. The CDR3 is 13 residues long. The V gene's germline CDR1 is MNHNY and CDR2 SVGAGI (reference sequence). V lost 0 bases and J 5 bases, leaving 7 bases between the germline ends. This CDR3 reads CASSYSGRTEAFF. The CDR3 nucleotides are TGTGCCAGCAGTTACTCGGGGAGGACTGAAGCTTTCTTT.

This clonotype was picked up one time. The chain joins TRBV19 to TRBJ1-1; D might be TRBD1 (5 bases). Germline CDR1 LNHDA, CDR2 SQIVND (reference sequence). This CDR3 region has 12 residues. V lost 5 bases to trimming and J lost 8 bases, with 12 bases between them. CDR3 protein: CASSRWQGEAFF. DNA of the CDR3: TGTGCCAGTAGTCGATGGCAGGGAGAAGCTTTCTTT.

This clonotype was seen a single time. J is TRBJ1-6 and V is TRBV12-3 or TRBV12-4; no firm D call. Trimming shortened V by 3 bases and J by 7 bases, and 10 bases separated the two germline ends. The CDR3 length is 14 residues. The CDR3 nucleotides read TGTGCCAGCAGTTTGTCCAGGCGGAATTCACCCCTCCACTTT. It encodes CASSLSRRNSPLHF.

V and J are TRBV7-2 and TRBJ2-3; 12 bases match TRBD2. Trimming took 1 base from V and 2 from J; bases not matched to a gene: 19. The CDR3 length is 22 residues. The germline V gene encodes CDR1 SGHTA and CDR2 FQGNSA. CDR3 protein: CASSLVPSGGAYKGLFTDTQYF. In nucleotides, the CDR3 is TGTGCCAGCAGCTTAGTCCCTAGCGGGGGGGCGTACAAGGGACTGTTCACAGATACGCAGTATTTT.

V gene TRBV29-1 combines with J gene TRBJ1-2, with D unresolved. The CDR3 runs 10 residues. Germline CDR1 is SQVTM and CDR2 is ANQGSEA. V lost 3 bases, J lost 8 bases, and 7 bases lay in between. The DNA of the CDR3 is TGCAGCGTTGAGAAGTTCGGCTACACCTTC. Encoded protein: CSVEKFGYTF.